The source of this TCR beta chain is a study of cytomegalovirus exposure and HLA in healthy donors. To note about this clone: Its antigen is not known.

V lost 9 bases and J lost 5, with 28 bases in between. This CDR3 has 17 residues. CDR1 is MDHEN, CDR2 SYDVKM, per germline. Overall study results and limits: Information on immune exposure was restricted to one variable (CMV serostatus). Indistinguishable V segments such as TRBV6-2 and TRBV6-3 were excluded. A few chains tied to CMV proved CMV antigen-specific in vitro.

Researchers ran the PCR with 60 Vbeta and 13 Jbeta primers. The method was immunoSEQ multiplex PCR; TCRdb's version includes in-frame clones alone and lacks a portion of them. The sample lists fewer than 250,000 clones, more than 75% occurring once. This sequence originates from a middle-aged man in good health and CMV-seropositive. The sample was PBMCs. The chain employs TRBV28 and TRBJ2-5, with D possibly TRBD1 on 7 matching bases. The CDR3 DNA reads as TGTGCCAGTACTCCTGCCGGTGCGGGGACAGCCTATGAGACCCAGTACTTC. It yields the protein CASTPAGAGTAYETQYF.